The entry below describes one T cell receptor beta chain. Its antigen is not identified. The data derive from a study of T cell responses to AZD1222 COVID-19 vaccine. Germline V CDR1 and CDR2: SGHVS, FQNEAQ. The V and J ends lost 5 bases and 5 bases respectively, with 16 bases between them. The CDR3 extends over 15 amino acids. Assay: immunoSEQ multiplex PCR; the TCRdb copy retains only in-frame clones and omits some. The sample gives some 130,000 clones, roughly 86% of which show up once; approximately 6% is in the top ten. Notes on the study in general: The repertoires were collected only after the peak T cell response. It should be noted that donors were predominantly white British and more often female, and clonal diversity was possibly underestimated.

The sequence was obtained from an adult who received the AZD1222 COVID-19 vaccine. This chain joins TRBV7-8 and TRBJ2-1, with D perhaps TRBD1 (6 bases). This sample comprised peripheral blood, obtained 28 days after the second AZD1222 dose. The CDR3 DNA sequence: TGTGCCAGCAGCAGTAGACAGGTGAAGAACAATGAGCAGTTCTTC. Amino acid sequence: CASSSRQVKNNEQFF.